This T cell receptor (beta chain) was captured by sequencing in a study of T cell responses to AZD1222 COVID-19 vaccine. Study results and limitations: Nearly half of spike-specific TCRs reportedly target unmutated variant regions.

CDR1 is LNHNV and CDR2 is YYDKDF in the germline V gene (reference sequence). Trimming stripped 3 bases from V and 4 bases from J, with 7 bases between. This CDR3 spans 13 amino acids. Only in-frame clones appear in the TCRdb table, and some are missing; sequencing was by immunoSEQ multiplex PCR. The data show 150,000 to 200,000 clones, approximately 90% seen once. Regarding this clone: Its antigen is not known.

This sample comprised peripheral blood, obtained 28 days after the second AZD1222 dose. The chain links TRBV15 to TRBJ1-5; D unresolved. This TCR was sampled from an adult who received the AZD1222 COVID-19 vaccine. The CDR3 region has the DNA TGTGCCACCAGCAGGGAAGCGAATCAGCCCCAGCATTTT. This encodes CATSREANQPQHF.